This T cell receptor beta chain emerged from a study of blood T cell repertoires in COVID-19. Sequenced by immunoSEQ multiplex PCR; TCRdb stores in-frame clones only, minus some. The table has some 180,000 clones, more than 75% seen once. This clone occurred a few times. Germline CDR1 and CDR2: SGHTA and FQGTGA. J was trimmed by 5 bases and V by 2 bases; bases with no gene match: 4. This CDR3 region has 15 residues. The rearrangement joins TRBV7-3 to TRBJ2-2, with 8 bases matching TRBD2. This clonotype originated in a woman in her 50s with active or convalescent COVID-19. The sample taken for sequencing was peripheral blood. Here the CDR3 DNA reads TGTGCCAGCAGCTTAGGTAGCGGGAATACCGGGGAGCTGTTTTTT. Translation gives CASSLGSGNTGELFF.